One and the same sample provided the 3 T cell receptor beta chains below, sequenced in a study of CD8 T cells in ankylosing spondylitis. One entry per CDR3 protein results from TCRdb running MiXCR on the 5' RACE reads. The sample consists of 150,000 to 200,000 distinct CDR3 sequences, around 10% of them appearing once. The sample taken for sequencing was blood, either unsorted or a sorted T cell fraction (not recorded which). Receptors were obtained from a male donor with ankylosing spondylitis or in good health (not recorded which).

The chain recombines TRBV7-2 with TRBJ2-7; 7 bases line up with TRBD2. From germline, CDR1 is SGHTA and CDR2 FQGNSA. Germline trimming cut 3 bases from V and 1 base from J; bases unmatched to any gene: 9. The CDR3 has 16 residues. CDR3 amino acids: CASSFDSGRGSYEQYF. The DNA for the CDR3 is TGTGCCAGCAGCTTCGATAGCGGGCGGGGATCCTACGAGCAGTACTTC.

V is TRBV5-1 and J is TRBJ1-4; 7 nucleotides align to TRBD1. The CDR3 is made up of 14 amino acids. V dropped 5 bases and J dropped 5; count of bases not matched to a gene: 6. The V gene's germline CDR1 is SGHRS and CDR2 YFSETQ. The CDR3 nucleotides read TGCGCCAGCAGTAGGGACAGCTGGAATGAAAAACTGTTTTTT. Its protein product is CASSRDSWNEKLFF.

The DNA for the CDR3 is TGTGCCAGCAGCTTAGCGCCGGGGTCAGATACGCAGTATTTT. The encoded protein is CASSLAPGSDTQYF. The chain employs TRBV7-2 and TRBJ2-3; perhaps TRBD2 as D (5 bases). The CDR3 is 14 residues long. V lost 0 bases and J 4 bases, leaving 8 bases between the germline ends. CDR1 SGHTA and CDR2 FQGNSA come from the germline V gene.